The T cell receptor beta chain described here comes from a study of response to subunit inactivated influenza vaccine. The CDR3 extends over 15 amino acids. Germline V gene sequence: CDR1 LGHNA, CDR2 YSLEER. V shed 1 base and J shed 2 bases, with 11 bases lying between them. MiXCR was run by TCRdb on the RT-PCR reads, yielding one entry per CDR3 protein. The table shows 550,000 to 800,000 distinct CDR3 sequences, with approximately 13% occurring only once. The chain has TRBV4-3 and TRBJ1-2; D is unresolved. Sequenced here: PBMCs from blood, sampled roughly 2 weeks before vaccination. The TCR sequence derives from a man aged 50 or older who received an inactivated influenza vaccine. CDR3 sequence (DNA): TGCGCCAGCAGCCAAGGCGCCTCGGGGAACTATGGCTACACCTTC. Residues: CASSQGASGNYGYTF.